This entry is about one T cell receptor (beta chain). Produced via immunoSEQ multiplex PCR; TCRdb's table is partial and in-frame only. The sample lists around 62,000 clones, roughly 86% occurring once. The data originate from a study of chemoradiotherapy in HPV16-positive cancers. The CDR3 is 15 residues long. Germline V gives CDR1 MNHNS, CDR2 SASEGT. The trim removed 6 bases at V and 3 bases at J, leaving 9 bases unmatched. The receptor comes from a human donor with HPV-associated anogenital cancer. V is TRBV6-1 and J is TRBJ2-7; TRBD1 matches at 9 bases. Here the sequenced sample was blood, taken from a patient who underwent chemoradiotherapy. For the CDR3, the DNA is TGTGCCAGCAGGACAGAGGGACAGGGTAACTACGAGCAGTACTTC. Protein sequence: CASRTEGQGNYEQYF.